The rows below give T cell receptor beta chains drawn from one sample of a study of Graves' ophthalmopathy and Graves' hyperthyroidism. A single record per CDR3 protein comes from TCRdb applying MiXCR to the multiplex PCR reads. The data hold about 740,000 distinct CDR3 sequences, with around 40% observed a single time. Sequencing used peripheral blood. All receptors come from an adult man with Graves' ophthalmopathy. Both conserved end residues are part of each CDR3. The D gene is left open where the match is weak. Size is omitted from some rows. Given values are once, few, many or a class for expanded clones.

j_call | v_call | d_call | clone_size | cdr3_nt | cdr3_aa
TRBJ1-6 | TRBV10-3 | TRBD1 | . | TGTGCCAGCAGCTACAGGACAGGGTGGAATTCACCCCTCCACTTT | CASSYRTGWNSPLHF
TRBJ2-5 | TRBV5-8 | . | many | TGTGCCAGCAGCTTGGCATCTAGCTTGGAGACCCAGTACTTC | CASSLASSLETQYF
TRBJ2-7 | TRBV20-1 | TRBD2 | few | TGCAGTGCTATAGGACTAGCGGGGAGCTACGAGCAGTACTTC | CSAIGLAGSYEQYF
TRBJ2-7 | TRBV16 | TRBD1 | many | TGTGCCAGCAGCCAAGTTTGGACAGGAGGCTACGAGCAGTACTTC | CASSQVWTGGYEQYF
TRBJ1-6 | TRBV7-6 | TRBD1 | . | TGTGCCAGCAGCAAAACAGGGGGCAGCACCTATAATTCACCCCTCCACTTT | CASSKTGGSTYNSPLHF
TRBJ1-1 | TRBV2 | . | . | TGTGCCAGCAAAGGTCCAGACACTGAAGCTTTCTTT | CASKGPDTEAFF
TRBJ2-7 | TRBV5-8 | . | many | TGTGCCAGCAGCTTGGAGGGAAGGGGCGAGCAGTACTTC | CASSLEGRGEQYF
TRBJ2-6 | TRBV25-1 | . | . | TGTGCCAGCAGTGACAGGGGTTGGGGCTCTGGGGCCAACGTCCTGACTTTC | CASSDRGWGSGANVLTF
TRBJ1-5 | TRBV24-1 | . | few | TGTGCCAGCAGTCACCCGGGGGCTAATCAGCCCCAGCATTTT | CASSHPGANQPQHF
TRBJ1-1 | TRBV5-5 | . | . | TGTGCCAGCAGCTTGTATGAGGCAGCAAGTACTATGAACACTGAAGCTTTCTTT | CASSLYEAASTMNTEAFF
TRBJ1-5 | TRBV19 | . | . | TGTGCCAGTAGTATGGAAGGCAGGCATCAGTCCCAGCATTTT | CASSMEGRHQSQHF
TRBJ1-1 | TRBV7-2 | TRBD1 | many | TGTGCCAGCAGCTTGGACCGGGACAGGACTGAAGCTTTCTTT | CASSLDRDRTEAFF
TRBJ1-3 | TRBV10-3 | . | few | TGTGCCAGCAGTTACGCAGGCGGACGTGGAAACACCATATATTTT | CASSYAGGRGNTIYF
TRBJ2-7 | TRBV10-2 | TRBD2 | . | TGCGCCAGCAGTGAGAAGACTAGCGGGAGCTACGAGCAGTACTTC | CASSEKTSGSYEQYF
TRBJ2-6 | TRBV25-1 | . | . | TGTGCCAGCAGCTTATGGCGGGACAACGTCCTGACTTTC | CASSLWRDNVLTF
TRBJ1-1 | TRBV29-1 | . | once | TGCAGCGTTGGCGGGGGGCAGGGCACTGAAGCTTTCTTT | CSVGGGQGTEAFF
TRBJ2-7 | TRBV11-2 | . | few | TGTGCCAGCAGCTTAGTTTCGGCCTGGCGGAGCGGTGAACTGTCCTACGAGCAGTACTTC | CASSLVSAWRSGELSYEQYF
TRBJ2-7 | TRBV20-1 | TRBD1 | few | TGCAGTGCTGCACCGGGACAGGGAACCATTTACGAGCAGTACTTC | CSAAPGQGTIYEQYF
TRBJ2-2 | TRBV29-1 | TRBD1 | many | TGCAGCGTTGAATGGCTGGGACAGTCGAACACCGGGGAGCTGTTTTTT | CSVEWLGQSNTGELFF
TRBJ2-7 | TRBV20-1 | . | . | TGCAGTGCTAGTACGAGGACATCTAATGGCTACGAGCAGTACTTC | CSASTRTSNGYEQYF
TRBJ1-3 | TRBV7-9 | . | . | TGTGCCAGCAAAATGAGGGTCACGGACACCATATATTTT | CASKMRVTDTIYF
TRBJ2-7 | TRBV29-1 | TRBD1 | many | TGCAGCGTCGCGGGACAGGGCTCCTACGAGCAGTACTTC | CSVAGQGSYEQYF
TRBJ2-7 | TRBV27 | TRBD2 | few | TGTGCCAGCAGTTGGGGGACTAGCGGGGGGAACGAGCAGTACTTC | CASSWGTSGGNEQYF
TRBJ1-2 | TRBV5-1 | . | many | TGCGCCAGCAGCTTGGAGGGACGAGGCTACACCTTC | CASSLEGRGYTF
TRBJ2-5 | TRBV7-9 | TRBD2 | . | TGTGCCAGCAGCCCGAAGGCACTAGCGGGGGGGCCTTTTTCTGAGACCCAGTACTTC | CASSPKALAGGPFSETQYF
TRBJ2-6 | TRBV10-2 | . | . | TGTGCCAGCTCACAGGAGTCTGGGGCCAACGTCCTGACTTTC | CASSQESGANVLTF
TRBJ1-5 | TRBV10-3 | . | many | TGTGCCATCAGTGGCCGTGATCAACAGCCCCAGCATTTT | CAISGRDQQPQHF